These 21 T cell receptor beta chains originate from one sample sequenced in a study of cytomegalovirus exposure and HLA in healthy donors. Amplification used 60 Vbeta primers and 13 Jbeta primers. Generated by immunoSEQ multiplex PCR, the TCRdb table keeps only in-frame clones and is missing some. The table lists over 110,000 clones, 70% to 80% of them singletons. Sequencing was done on a sample of PBMCs. Receptors were obtained from a woman aged 40 to 50 in good health and CMV-seropositive.

This rearrangement joins TRBV7-3 to TRBJ1-5; D gene unclear. V lost 2 bases and J 6 bases, leaving 8 bases between the germline ends. The germline V gene has CDR1 SGHTA and CDR2 FQGTGA. This CDR3 contains 13 residues. CDR3: CASSLDGSQPQHF. CDR3 DNA: TGTGCCAGCAGCTTAGACGGGAGTCAGCCCCAGCATTTT.

This chain connects TRBV6-5 to TRBJ1-1; 8 bases line up with TRBD1. V lost 6 bases, J lost 0 bases, and 6 bases stayed unmatched. Germline V gives CDR1 MNHEY, CDR2 SVGAGI. This CDR3 has 15 amino acids. The CDR3 protein is CASRQQGGMNTEAFF. The CDR3 DNA is TGTGCCAGCAGACAACAGGGGGGAATGAACACTGAAGCTTTCTTT.

The gene calls are TRBV29-1 and TRBJ2-1; TRBD2 matches 10 bases. The CDR3 contains 13 residues. V lost 7 bases and J lost 6; bases outside the gene matches: 6. CDR1 and CDR2 (germline): SQVTM, ANQGSEA. CDR3 loop: CSAKREGLNEQFF. The DNA for the CDR3 is TGCAGCGCTAAGCGGGAGGGTCTCAATGAGCAGTTCTTC.

V and J are TRBV4-2 and TRBJ2-7; weak D call: TRBD2 (5 bases). This CDR3 is built from 15 residues. Germline V CDR1 and CDR2: LGHNA, YNFKEQ. V lost 0 bases, J lost 1 base, and 10 bases lay in between. The CDR3 sequence is CASSQERTGSYEQYF. The CDR3 region has the DNA TGTGCCAGCAGCCAAGAGAGGACTGGATCCTACGAGCAGTACTTC.

The sample holds a few counts of this clone. At one of its ends the junction is not consistent with the germline gene, which may arise from a read error. The chain has TRBV7-9 and TRBJ2-7; possible D gene TRBD2, 5 bases. Germline assignment: CDR1 SEHNR and CDR2 FQNEAQ (reference sequence). The CDR3 has 15 residues. CDR3 nucleotides: TGTTCCAGCAGCTTACCGGGATCTGGGACCTACGAGCAGTACTTC. Amino acids: CSSSLPGSGTYEQYF.

The chain is built from TRBV7-9 and TRBJ2-1, with D possibly being TRBD2 (5 bases). Germline CDR1 and CDR2: SEHNR and FQNEAQ (reference sequence). The CDR3 length is 13 residues. With 0 bases removed from V and 6 bases from J, the gap between germline ends came to 6 bases. The chain's CDR3 is CASSLAGSNEQFF. CDR3 nucleotides: TGTGCCAGCAGCTTAGCAGGGAGCAATGAGCAGTTCTTC.

This clone was counted only a few times. The chain uses TRBV29-1 and TRBJ2-7, with D possibly matching TRBD1 (6 bases). In germline, CDR1 is SQVTM, CDR2 ANQGSEA. The CDR3 consists of 14 residues. Trimming took off 3 bases at V and 4 bases at J, with 16 bases between the two ends. CDR3 region: CSVDVSGARYEQYF. The CDR3 DNA follows: TGCAGCGTTGATGTGTCAGGGGCTAGATACGAGCAGTACTTC.

This chain joins TRBV6-5 and TRBJ1-6, with 8 nucleotides matching TRBD1. The J segment lost 7 bases and the V segment lost 7 bases, leaving 6 bases of the junction unmatched. The germline gives CDR1 MNHEY, CDR2 SVGAGI. This CDR3 is 14 amino acids long. The CDR3 region has the DNA TGTGCCAGCACCGCGACAGGGGCGAATTCACCCCTCCACTTT. Protein sequence: CASTATGANSPLHF.

The chain links TRBV20-1 to TRBJ1-5; no clear D gene. Deletions cut 5 bases from V and 9 bases from J, with 11 bases between. Looked up from germline, CDR1 is DFQATT and CDR2 is SNEGSKA (reference sequence). The CDR3 sequence is 11 residues long. The CDR3 coding sequence is TGCAGTGCTGGATACCGGGGGCCCCAGCATTTT. Translation: CSAGYRGPQHF.

DNA for the CDR3: TGCGCCAGCAGCTCGACCGGGACAAACTACGAGCAGTACTTC. Its translation: CASSSTGTNYEQYF. The chain carries TRBV5-1 and TRBJ2-7; tentative D call: TRBD1 (6 bases). The germline V gene encodes CDR1 SGHRS and CDR2 YFSETQ. The CDR3 runs to 14 residues. Trimming pared 3 bases from V and 3 bases from J, leaving 13 bases between.

CDR3 sequence (DNA): TGCGCCAGCAGCTTGGACCCGGGAACACAAGAGACCCAGTACTTC. Translation: CASSLDPGTQETQYF. V usage is TRBV5-1 and J usage is TRBJ2-5; a possible D gene is TRBD2 (5 bases). Per germline, CDR1 SGHRS and CDR2 YFSETQ. Trimming took 0 bases from V and 2 from J, leaving 11 bases between them. The CDR3 contains 15 residues. The variable domain in full, with the rest retrieved from reference TRBV5-1 and TRBJ2-5, is KAGVTQTPRYLIKTRGQQVTLSCSPISGHRSVSWYQQTPGQGLQFLFEYFSETQRNKGNFPGRFSGRQFSNSRSEMNVSTLELGDSALYLCASSLDPGTQETQYFGPGTRLLVL.

The chain carries TRBV28 and TRBJ1-3; D gene ambiguous. V was shortened by 2 bases and J by 0 bases, with 5 bases between the two germline ends. The CDR3 is 14 amino acids. CDR1 and CDR2 (germline): MDHEN, SYDVKM. This CDR3 is CASSLGSSGNTIYF. DNA for the CDR3: TGTGCCAGCAGTTTAGGCAGCTCTGGAAACACCATATATTTT.

The J gene is TRBJ1-5, the V gene TRBV19, with D perhaps TRBD1 (5 bases). V was clipped by 6 bases and J by 7 bases, with 19 bases between them. Germline-derived CDR1 and CDR2 are LNHDA and SQIVND (reference sequence). This CDR3 is 15 amino acids long. In nucleotides, the CDR3 is TGTGCCAGTAGGCCCGGGGGGTTCGTTTCCCAGCCCCAGCATTTT. It encodes CASRPGGFVSQPQHF.

The V call is TRBV18, the J call TRBJ1-6, with 7 bases lining up with TRBD1. This CDR3 comprises 14 residues. The germline V gene encodes CDR1 KGHSH and CDR2 LQKENI. Unmatched junction bases numbered 1, after V lost 3 bases and J lost 5 bases. This CDR3 reads CASSPGQNNSPLHF. DNA of the CDR3: TGTGCCAGCTCACCGGGACAGAATAATTCACCCCTCCACTTT.

This clone was observed a handful of times. V gene TRBV11-2 combines with J gene TRBJ2-5, with D perhaps matching TRBD1 (6 bases). Germline V gene lookup returns CDR1 SGHAT and CDR2 FQNNGV. The germline V and J ends were trimmed by 6 bases and 1 base, with 12 bases remaining between them. The length of the CDR3 is 14 residues. Written as DNA, the CDR3 is TGTGCCAGCAGATCAACAGGGAGCCAAGAGACCCAGTACTTC. It translates to CASRSTGSQETQYF.

V usage is TRBV29-1 and J usage is TRBJ2-5, with 8 bases that match TRBD1. V shed 5 bases, J shed 5 bases, and the junction held 10 bases outside the gene matches. Germline V lookup: CDR1 SQVTM, CDR2 ANQGSEA. This CDR3 is 14 amino acids long. The CDR3 here is CSVIQGAVGETQYF. The CDR3 region has the DNA TGCAGCGTTATCCAGGGGGCGGTTGGGGAGACCCAGTACTTC. The complete variable domain, with remaining parts taken from reference TRBV29-1 and TRBJ2-5, reads SAVISQKPSRDICQRGTSLTIQCQVDSQVTMMFWYRQQPGQSLTLIATANQGSEATYESGFVIDKFPISRPNLTFSTLTVSNMSPEDSSIYLCSVIQGAVGETQYFGPGTRLLVL.

The CDR3 nucleotides read TGCAGCGTTGATAATAGCGGGTACGAGCAGTACTTC. Its protein product is CSVDNSGYEQYF. The gene calls are TRBV29-1 and TRBJ2-7; 7 bases fit TRBD2. V gave up 3 bases and J gave up 4 bases; unmatched junction bases: 3. The CDR3 has 12 amino acids. Germline-derived CDR1 and CDR2 are SQVTM and ANQGSEA.

J is TRBJ2-2 and V is TRBV11-1; 10 bases align to TRBD2. The CDR3 is made up of 17 amino acids. Unmatched junction bases numbered 4, after V lost 2 bases and J lost 1 base. Germline V gene lookup returns CDR1 SGHAT and CDR2 FQDESV (reference sequence). The CDR3 sequence: CASSLMGLALNTGELFF. As DNA, the CDR3 is TGTGCCAGCAGCTTAATGGGACTAGCGCTGAACACCGGGGAGCTGTTTTTT.

The gene calls are TRBV28 and TRBJ2-7; a weak D match, TRBD2 (5 bases). This CDR3 region has 13 residues. The germline V gene has CDR1 MDHEN and CDR2 SYDVKM. The germline V and J ends were trimmed by 7 bases and 7 bases, with 17 bases remaining between them. The CDR3 loop reads CASTPEDFREQYF. For the CDR3, the DNA is TGTGCCAGCACCCCGGAGGACTTCCGGGAGCAGTACTTC.

This chain joins TRBV27 and TRBJ2-7, with a tentative D call TRBD2 (5 bases). CDR1 and CDR2 from the germline V gene are MNHEY and SMNVEV (reference sequence). V was cut by 2 bases and J by 6 bases, with 14 bases left in between. The CDR3 length is 14 residues. CDR3 sequence reads: CASSLASRPGEQYF. CDR3 nucleotide sequence: TGTGCCAGCAGTTTAGCTAGCAGACCCGGCGAGCAGTACTTC.

This chain connects TRBV6-6 to TRBJ2-1, with a weak D call TRBD2 (6 bases). V lost 6 bases to trimming and J lost 2 bases, with 14 bases between them. Germline CDR1 MNHNY, CDR2 SVGAGI (reference sequence). The CDR3 covers 15 residues. The CDR3 loop reads CASSQLGLTYNEQFF. For the CDR3, the DNA is TGTGCCAGCAGCCAACTGGGACTCACCTACAATGAGCAGTTCTTC.